Listed below are T cell receptor beta chains from one sample, sequenced in a study of glioma-infiltrating T cells after dendritic cell vaccination. The protocol was immunoSEQ multiplex PCR, while the TCRdb copy is restricted to in-frame clones and leaves out a portion. Of about 73,000 clones listed, roughly 82% are singletons. Material: blood, obtained before dendritic cell vaccination. The receptors originated from a human donor with glioblastoma. Both conserved end residues are trimmed from each CDR3.

j_call | v_call | cdr3_length | cdr3_aa
TRBJ2-7 | TRBV5-1 | 12 | ASSTRTGSYEQY
TRBJ1-3 | TRBV25-1 | 11 | ASSGGQGNTIY
TRBJ1-1 | TRBV6-5 | 13 | ASNSEGRVNTEAF
TRBJ1-1 | TRBV27 | 11 | ASSFLVSGRAF
TRBJ2-1 | TRBV7-2 | 12 | ASSWRLANNEQF
TRBJ2-3 | TRBV4-1 | 13 | ASSQGSSGLDTQY
TRBJ1-5 | TRBV19 | 11 | ASVGQWDQPQH
TRBJ2-1 | TRBV7-6 | 14 | ASSLGSGVTYNEQF
TRBJ2-5 | TRBV7-9 | 10 | AAGGNQETQY
TRBJ2-7 | TRBV5-1 | 13 | ASSVTGQGSYEQY
TRBJ1-1 | TRBV6-6 | 12 | ASSTQGPHTEAF
TRBJ2-3 | TRBV5-4 | 13 | ASSYGGISTDTQY
TRBJ2-5 | TRBV5-1 | 12 | ASSLSQGLETQY
TRBJ2-1 | TRBV5-1 | 12 | ASSRGDSYNEQF
TRBJ1-2 | TRBV6-5 | 11 | ASSYKGAYGYT
TRBJ2-2 | TRBV2 | 14 | ASSETGTGSTGELF
TRBJ1-5 | TRBV19 | 13 | ASSKQGYSNQPQH
TRBJ2-1 | TRBV13 | 14 | ASSHTGGVSYNEQF
TRBJ1-5 | TRBV28 | 13 | ASSLDRVGNQPQH
TRBJ2-1 | TRBV4-1 | 15 | ASSFQSASGGPYEQF
TRBJ2-4 | TRBV6-1 | 15 | ASSDGRFLLAKNIQY
TRBJ1-4 | TRBV4-1 | 15 | ASSRANTGTGGEKLF
TRBJ2-3 | TRBV18 | 13 | ASSPPGPSADTQY
TRBJ1-6 | TRBV6-1 | 12 | ASSSGQGGSPLH
TRBJ1-1 | TRBV2 | 14 | ASSEEAGGLNTEAF
TRBJ1-2 | TRBV9 | 10 | ASSPDSYGYT
TRBJ2-5 | TRBV9 | 12 | ASSAELAQETQY
TRBJ2-5 | TRBV6-6 | 12 | ASSLAGPQETQY
TRBJ1-6 | TRBV30 | 11 | AWNQGADSPLH
TRBJ2-6 | TRBV27 | 16 | ASSRNPGQHRGANVLT
TRBJ1-3 | TRBV4-2 | 14 | ASSQGGGKAVDTIY
TRBJ2-3 | TRBV6-6 | 9 | ASNGGDTQY
TRBJ1-2 | TRBV5-4 | 11 | ASSQARYDGYT
TRBJ2-2 | TRBV4-2 | 14 | ASSQDGGADTGELF
TRBJ1-4 | TRBV6-5 | 12 | ASSHQGRNEKLF
TRBJ1-2 | TRBV27 | 11 | ASSSPREYGYT
TRBJ2-7 | TRBV5-1 | 13 | ASSLGSVDNYEQY
TRBJ2-7 | TRBV18 | 13 | ASSPTGTVPYEQY
TRBJ1-5 | TRBV6-5 | 11 | ASSEQGRQPQH
TRBJ2-7 | TRBV27 | 11 | ASSRDRYYEQY
TRBJ1-5 | TRBV15 | 10 | ATSRGGQDPE
TRBJ1-1 | TRBV10-1 | 11 | ASSETGRTEAF
TRBJ2-7 | TRBV28 | 10 | ASSPPGYEQY
TRBJ2-3 | TRBV7-9 | 13 | ASSLASGSGDTQY
TRBJ1-1 | TRBV18 | 14 | ASSTGQGAVNTEAF
TRBJ1-1 | TRBV2 | 12 | ASRLGTEGTEAF
TRBJ1-1 | TRBV18 | 13 | ASSPPFGYRGEAF
TRBJ2-1 | TRBV9 | 12 | ASSVAVLPHEQF
TRBJ1-1 | TRBV19 | 10 | ASINRAPEAF
TRBJ1-2 | TRBV7-9 | 10 | ASSLANYGYT
TRBJ1-5 | TRBV6-1 | 13 | ASSEGGGRSQPQH